The clone carrying this T cell receptor beta chain was observed a few times. The record originates from a study of T cell changes during pregnancy in multiple sclerosis. TCRdb's copy holds only in-frame clones and misses some; the assay was immunoSEQ multiplex PCR. The sample comprises 75,000 to 95,000 clones, around 93% of which are singletons, and 0.9% to 0.95% rests with the top ten. V was pared by 4 bases and J by 5 bases, with 6 bases of the junction left unmatched. CDR3 length equals 14 residues. Looked up from germline, CDR1 is MGHRA and CDR2 is YSYEKL. Sequenced here: peripheral blood, sampled before pregnancy. This TCR was sampled from a female donor with multiple sclerosis, enrolled in a pregnancy study. The V and J genes are TRBV4-1 and TRBJ1-1, with 8 bases aligning to TRBD1. In DNA form, the CDR3 reads TGCGCCAGCAGCCGTGACAGGGGACATACTGAAGCTTTCTTT. The encoded protein is CASSRDRGHTEAFF.